Listed here are 2 T cell receptor beta chains from one sample, sequenced in a study of blood T cell repertoires in COVID-19. Data came from immunoSEQ multiplex PCR; TCRdb stores just in-frame clones and leaves some out. The sample consists of fewer than 250,000 clones, 88% of them appearing once. What was sequenced was peripheral blood. The source is a man in his 70s with acute or convalescent COVID-19.

The chain is built from TRBV6-5 and TRBJ1-5, with a weak D call TRBD1 (5 bases). With 6 bases removed from V and 3 bases from J, the gap between germline ends came to 9 bases. Germline values: CDR1 MNHEY, CDR2 SVGAGI. This CDR3 has 13 amino acids. CDR3 protein: CASRAGYNQPQHF. The CDR3 region has the DNA TGTGCCAGCAGGGCAGGGTACAATCAGCCCCAGCATTTT.

The V call is TRBV5-5, the J call TRBJ2-7, with 14 bases aligning to TRBD2. Germline V gene sequence: CDR1 SGHKS, CDR2 YYEKEE (reference sequence). After removal of 4 bases from V and 1 base from J, the junction contained 7 bases not matched to a gene. The CDR3 has 17 residues. CDR3 sequence reads: CASSDEGLAGASYEQYF. The CDR3 coding sequence is TGTGCCAGCAGCGATGAGGGACTAGCGGGGGCGTCCTACGAGCAGTACTTC.